Detailed here is one T cell receptor beta chain. The antigen is not known. This specimen belongs to a study of T cells in Graves' hyperthyroidism and ophthalmopathy. Patients with uncontrolled infections, other autoimmune diseases, pregnancy or lactation were excluded. Diagnostic assessment was based on clinical symptoms, serum thyroxine and TRAb, thyroid ultrasound and orbital computed tomography. The authors obtained PBMCs from around 11 ml of fresh peripheral blood. Broader study findings: Most thyroid clonotypes expanded above 0.001 were also detected in blood.

Regions amplified from RNA transcripts were the TCR beta CDR3 regions. RT-PCR in the first round (using the HTBI primer set) targeted the TCR CDR3. TCRdb re-called the multiplex PCR reads through MiXCR, storing one row per CDR3 protein. The sample yields 300,000 to 500,000 distinct CDR3 sequences, more than 13% seen once. V trimming: 6 bases; J trimming: 4 bases; junction bases outside the gene matches: 8. The CDR3 has 14 residues. The V gene's germline CDR1 is MNHEY and CDR2 SMNVEV (reference sequence). The sequence was collected from a man over 45 with Graves' ophthalmopathy. Sequenced material: blood. V and J are TRBV27 and TRBJ2-7; 8 bases fit TRBD1. Here the CDR3 reads CASRPAGGNYEQYF. As DNA, the CDR3 is TGTGCCAGCAGACCCGCAGGGGGCAATTACGAGCAGTACTTC.